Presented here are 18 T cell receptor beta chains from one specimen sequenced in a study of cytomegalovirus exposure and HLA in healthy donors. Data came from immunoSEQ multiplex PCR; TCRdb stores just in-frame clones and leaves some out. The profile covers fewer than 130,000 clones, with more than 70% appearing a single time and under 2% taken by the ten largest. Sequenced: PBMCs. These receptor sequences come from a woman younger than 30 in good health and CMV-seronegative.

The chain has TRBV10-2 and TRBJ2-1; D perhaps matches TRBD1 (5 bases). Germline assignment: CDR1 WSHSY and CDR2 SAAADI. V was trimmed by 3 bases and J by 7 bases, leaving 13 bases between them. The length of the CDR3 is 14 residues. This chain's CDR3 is CASSDLRSGNEQFF. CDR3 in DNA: TGCGCCAGCAGTGACCTCAGGTCAGGGAATGAGCAGTTCTTC.

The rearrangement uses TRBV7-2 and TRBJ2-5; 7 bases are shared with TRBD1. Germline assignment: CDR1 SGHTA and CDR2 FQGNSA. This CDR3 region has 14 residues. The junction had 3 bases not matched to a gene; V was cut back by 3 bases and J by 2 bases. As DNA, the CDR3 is TGTGCCAGCAGCTTCAACAGGGGACAAGAGACCCAGTACTTC. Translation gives CASSFNRGQETQYF.

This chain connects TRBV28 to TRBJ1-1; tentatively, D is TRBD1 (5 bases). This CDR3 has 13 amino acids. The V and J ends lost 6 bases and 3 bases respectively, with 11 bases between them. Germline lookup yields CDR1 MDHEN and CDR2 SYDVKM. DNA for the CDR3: TGTGCCAGCAGCCGGGGGACGTACACTGAAGCTTTCTTT. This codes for CASSRGTYTEAFF. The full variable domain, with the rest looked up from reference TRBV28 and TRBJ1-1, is DVKVTQSSRYLVKRTGEKVFLECVQDMDHENMFWYRQDPGLGLRLIYFSYDVKMKEKGDIPEGYSVSREKKERFSLILESASTNQTSMYLCASSRGTYTEAFFGQGTRLTVV.

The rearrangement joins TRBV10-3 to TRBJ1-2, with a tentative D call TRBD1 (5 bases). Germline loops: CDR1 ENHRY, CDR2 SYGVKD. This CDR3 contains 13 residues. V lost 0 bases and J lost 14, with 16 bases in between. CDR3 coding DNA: TGTGCCATCAGTGAGTCGGCAGGGAGGTCGGGGACCTTC. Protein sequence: CAISESAGRSGTF.

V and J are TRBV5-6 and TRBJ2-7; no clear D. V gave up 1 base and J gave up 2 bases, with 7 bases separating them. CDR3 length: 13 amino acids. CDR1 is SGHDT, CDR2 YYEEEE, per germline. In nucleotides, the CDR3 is TGTGCCAGCAGCTTGCCACGGGCCTACGAGCAGTACTTC. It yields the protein CASSLPRAYEQYF.

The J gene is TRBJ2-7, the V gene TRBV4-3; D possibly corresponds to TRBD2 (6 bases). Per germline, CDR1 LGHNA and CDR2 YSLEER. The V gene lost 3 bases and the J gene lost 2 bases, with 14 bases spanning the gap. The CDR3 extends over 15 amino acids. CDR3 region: CASSQDSSEPYEQYF. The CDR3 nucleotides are TGCGCCAGCAGCCAGGATTCTAGCGAACCCTACGAGCAGTACTTC.

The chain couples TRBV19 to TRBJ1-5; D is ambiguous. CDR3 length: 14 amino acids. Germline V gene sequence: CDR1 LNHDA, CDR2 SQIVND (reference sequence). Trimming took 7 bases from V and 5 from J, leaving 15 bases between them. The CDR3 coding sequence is TGTGCCAGTACCGCTGGCAGGCCCTATCAGCCCCAGCATTTT. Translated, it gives CASTAGRPYQPQHF.

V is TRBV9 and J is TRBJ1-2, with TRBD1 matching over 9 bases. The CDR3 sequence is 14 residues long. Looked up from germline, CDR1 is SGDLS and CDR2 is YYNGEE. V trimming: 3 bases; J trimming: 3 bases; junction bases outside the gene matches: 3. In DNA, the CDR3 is TGTGCCAGCAGCGAGGGACAGGGAGACTATGGCTACACCTTC. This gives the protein CASSEGQGDYGYTF. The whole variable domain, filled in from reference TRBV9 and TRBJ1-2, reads DSGVTQTPKHLITATGQRVTLRCSPRSGDLSVYWYQQSLDQGLQFLIQYYNGEERAKGNILERFSAQQFPDLHSELNLSSLELGDSALYFCASSEGQGDYGYTFGSGTRLTVV.

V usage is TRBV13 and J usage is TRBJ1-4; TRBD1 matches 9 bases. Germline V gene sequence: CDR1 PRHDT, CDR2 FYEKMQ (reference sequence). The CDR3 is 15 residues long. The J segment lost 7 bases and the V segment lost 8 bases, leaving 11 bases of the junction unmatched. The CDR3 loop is CASGRDRARGEKLFF. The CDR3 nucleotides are TGTGCCAGCGGCAGGGACAGGGCTCGGGGTGAAAAACTGTTTTTT.

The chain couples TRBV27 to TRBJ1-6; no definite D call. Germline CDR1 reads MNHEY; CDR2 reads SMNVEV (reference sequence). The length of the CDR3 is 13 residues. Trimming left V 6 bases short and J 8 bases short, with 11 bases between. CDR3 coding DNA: TGTGCCAGCAGACCCGGGTGGGATTCACCCCTCCACTTT. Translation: CASRPGWDSPLHF.

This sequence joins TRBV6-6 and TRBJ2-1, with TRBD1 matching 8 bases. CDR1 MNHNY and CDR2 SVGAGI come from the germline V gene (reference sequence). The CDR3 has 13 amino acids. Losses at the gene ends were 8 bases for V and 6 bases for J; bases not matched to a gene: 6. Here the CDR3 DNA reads TGTGCCAGCGACAGGGGTCTCCCCAATGAGCAGTTCTTC. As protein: CASDRGLPNEQFF.

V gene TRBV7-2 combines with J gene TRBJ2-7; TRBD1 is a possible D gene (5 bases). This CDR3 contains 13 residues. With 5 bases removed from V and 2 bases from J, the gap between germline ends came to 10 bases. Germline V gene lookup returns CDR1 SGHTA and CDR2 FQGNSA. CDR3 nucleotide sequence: TGTGCCAGCAGCAATAGGGGCACCTACGAGCAGTACTTC. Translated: CASSNRGTYEQYF.

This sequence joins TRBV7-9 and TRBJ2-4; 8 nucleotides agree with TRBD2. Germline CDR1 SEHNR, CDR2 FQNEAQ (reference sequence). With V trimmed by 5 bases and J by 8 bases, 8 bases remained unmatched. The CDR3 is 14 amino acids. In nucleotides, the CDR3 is TGTGCCAGCAGCCTTAGCGGGACTAAGGACATTCAGTACTTC. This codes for CASSLSGTKDIQYF.

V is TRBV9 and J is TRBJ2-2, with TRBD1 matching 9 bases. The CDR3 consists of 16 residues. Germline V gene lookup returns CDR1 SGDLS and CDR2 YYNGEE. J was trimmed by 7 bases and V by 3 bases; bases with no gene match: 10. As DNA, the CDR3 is TGTGCCAGCAGCGGTCCCGGGACAGGGTTTAGCGGGGAGCTGTTTTTT. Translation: CASSGPGTGFSGELFF.

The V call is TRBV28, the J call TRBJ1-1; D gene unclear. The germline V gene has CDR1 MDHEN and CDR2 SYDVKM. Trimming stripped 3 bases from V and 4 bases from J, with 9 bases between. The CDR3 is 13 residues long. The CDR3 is CASSLPGGTEAFF. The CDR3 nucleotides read TGTGCCAGCAGTTTGCCTGGAGGCACTGAAGCTTTCTTT.

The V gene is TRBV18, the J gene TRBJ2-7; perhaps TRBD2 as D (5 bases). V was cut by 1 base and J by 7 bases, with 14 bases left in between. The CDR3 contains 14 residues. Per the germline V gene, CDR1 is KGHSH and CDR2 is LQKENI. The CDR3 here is CASSPRTPPGEQYF. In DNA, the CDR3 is TGTGCCAGCTCACCACGTACTCCCCCGGGGGAGCAGTACTTC.

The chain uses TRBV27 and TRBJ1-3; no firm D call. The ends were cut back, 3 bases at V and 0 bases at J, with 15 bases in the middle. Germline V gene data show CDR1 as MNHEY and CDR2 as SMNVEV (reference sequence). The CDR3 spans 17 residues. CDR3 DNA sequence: TGTGCCAGCAGTTTGACCCCGGTACAGAGCTCTGGAAACACCATATATTTT. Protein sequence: CASSLTPVQSSGNTIYF.

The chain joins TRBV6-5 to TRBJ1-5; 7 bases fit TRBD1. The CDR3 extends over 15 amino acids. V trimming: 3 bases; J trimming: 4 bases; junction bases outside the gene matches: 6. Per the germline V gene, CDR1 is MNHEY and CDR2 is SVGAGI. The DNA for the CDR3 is TGTGCCAGCAGTTATCGGGCAGGGGGGAATCAGCCCCAGCATTTT. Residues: CASSYRAGGNQPQHF.